The next 9 T cell receptor beta chains were all read from a single sample in a study of blood T cell repertoires in COVID-19. Generated by immunoSEQ multiplex PCR, the TCRdb table keeps only in-frame clones and is missing some. The repertoire holds about 120,000 clones, with 90% as singletons. Sequenced: peripheral blood. These receptor sequences come from a woman aged 60-70 years with COVID-19, enrolled during active disease.

V gene TRBV10-3 combines with J gene TRBJ1-1, with D possibly being TRBD1 (6 bases). The CDR3 consists of 18 residues. Germline CDR1 ENHRY, CDR2 SYGVKD. Trimming cost V 3 bases and J 3 bases, with 23 bases left between them. The CDR3 DNA reads as TGTGCCATCAGTGATCCGAGGCGGGGGCGCATGGTAGACACTGAAGCTTTCTTT. Translating it yields CAISDPRRGRMVDTEAFF.

The V and J genes are TRBV18 and TRBJ2-7; the match to TRBD1 covers 8 bases. The V gene's germline CDR1 is KGHSH and CDR2 LQKENI. V lost 5 bases and J lost 2; bases outside the gene matches: 2. This CDR3 is built from 13 residues. The CDR3 nucleotides are TGTGCCAGCTCAGCGGGACAGGCCTACGAGCAGTACTTC. The encoded protein is CASSAGQAYEQYF.

CDR3 nucleotide sequence: TGTGCCAGTACCCCAATCGGGGGGTTCCACAATGAGCAGTTCTTC. Its translation is CASTPIGGFHNEQFF. V is TRBV19 and J is TRBJ2-1; 7 bases are a match to TRBD2. CDR3 length equals 15 residues. The V gene's germline CDR1 is LNHDA and CDR2 SQIVND (reference sequence). The V gene end was trimmed by 7 bases and the J gene end by 5 bases; junction bases not matched to a gene: 11.

The chain uses TRBV10-3 and TRBJ1-2; D is ambiguous. This CDR3 contains 13 residues. In germline, CDR1 is ENHRY, CDR2 SYGVKD. Trimming took 0 bases from V and 1 from J, leaving 3 bases between them. The CDR3 DNA is TGTGCCATCAGTGAGTCGTATAACTATGGCTACACCTTC. It encodes CAISESYNYGYTF.

The rearrangement uses TRBV4-3 and TRBJ1-3, with unresolved D. The length of the CDR3 is 17 residues. Germline CDR1 LGHNA, CDR2 YSLEER. V lost 0 bases, J lost 0 bases, and 12 bases lay in between. The CDR3 loop is CASSQERDTFSGNTIYF. CDR3 bases: TGCGCCAGCAGCCAAGAGCGCGATACTTTCTCTGGAAACACCATATATTTT.

The chain uses TRBV7-9 and TRBJ1-2; 7 bases fit TRBD1. Trimming removed 6 bases from V and 1 base from J; junction bases left unmatched: 2. Per germline, CDR1 SEHNR and CDR2 FQNEAQ (reference sequence). The CDR3 sequence is 13 residues long. CDR3: CASSWDSNYGYTF. The DNA for the CDR3 is TGTGCCAGCAGTTGGGACAGTAACTATGGCTACACCTTC.

The J gene is TRBJ1-6, the V gene TRBV6-2 or TRBV6-3; 8 nucleotides match TRBD1. This CDR3 comprises 15 residues. The germline V gene has CDR1 MNHEY and CDR2 SVGEGT. The ends lost 2 bases at V and 10 bases at J; junction bases unmatched: 7. The CDR3 region is CASSYPTGVGSPLHF. The CDR3 coding sequence is TGTGCCAGCAGTTACCCGACAGGGGTGGGGTCACCCCTCCACTTT.

This chain connects TRBV30 to TRBJ1-1, with TRBD1 matching 8 bases. Per germline, CDR1 GTSNPN and CDR2 SVGIG (reference sequence). CDR3 length equals 13 residues. The V segment lost 8 bases and the J segment 1 base; nucleotides outside the gene matches: 6. CDR3 DNA: TGTGCCCGACAGGGACAGGAGAACACTGAAGCTTTCTTT. Protein product: CARQGQENTEAFF.

The chain carries TRBV5-6 and TRBJ2-3, with 9 bases lining up with TRBD2. Trimming took 4 bases from V and 2 from J; bases not matched to a gene: 14. CDR1 SGHDT and CDR2 YYEEEE come from the germline V gene. This CDR3 has 18 amino acids. The CDR3 DNA reads TGTGCCAGCAGCCCTTTGGCGGGGGGGGTCTGGTCCACAGATACGCAGTATTTT. Its protein product is CASSPLAGGVWSTDTQYF.